This TCR beta chain comes out of a study of chemoradiotherapy in HPV16-positive cancers. Repertoires were generated with immunoSEQ multiplex PCR, while TCRdb's copy carries only in-frame clones and drops some. The data show a few thousand clones, 83% seen once. This clone was observed a single time. Germline V CDR1 and CDR2: LNHNV, YYDKDF (reference sequence). CDR3 length equals 14 residues. V lost 2 bases to trimming and J lost 5 bases; unmatched junction nucleotides: 5. The V and J genes are TRBV15 and TRBJ1-2; TRBD1 aligns across 7 bases. This receptor was taken from a human donor with HPV-associated anogenital cancer. Sequencing used tumor tissue, obtained from a patient who underwent chemoradiotherapy. The DNA for the CDR3 is TGTGCCACCAGCAGATCTTCGACAGGGTATGGCTACACCTTC. It yields the protein CATSRSSTGYGYTF.